Shown below are 13 T cell receptor beta chains from a single sample sequenced in a study of blood T cell repertoires in COVID-19. Libraries were prepared by immunoSEQ multiplex PCR; TCRdb keeps only in-frame clonotypes and omits some of them. The sample has approximately 150,000 clones; more than 85% are singletons. Input material: peripheral blood. These receptors all stem from an elderly woman with COVID-19, enrolled during active disease.

This clone was counted a few times. The chain combines TRBV5-4 with TRBJ1-2; D call uncertain. Per germline, CDR1 SGHNT and CDR2 YYREEE (reference sequence). The V end was cut by 4 bases, the J end by 8 bases, with 30 bases between. CDR3 length: 18 residues. CDR3 DNA: TGTGCCAGCAGCCCCCGAGCGGCTGACCAATTTCCCCTGGGGGGCTACACCTTC. It is translated as CASSPRAADQFPLGGYTF. The entire variable domain, with the rest obtained from reference TRBV5-4 and TRBJ1-2, is as follows: ETGVTQSPTHLIKTRGQQVTLRCSSQSGHNTVSWYQQALGQGPQFIFQYYREEENGRGNFPPRFSGLQFPNYSSELNVNALELDDSALYLCASSPRAADQFPLGGYTFGSGTRLTVV.

The chain joins TRBV7-2 to TRBJ1-1, with 8 bases fitting TRBD1. This CDR3 has 15 amino acids. V shed 5 bases and J 0 bases; nucleotides not matched to a gene: 5. The V gene's germline CDR1 is SGHTA and CDR2 FQGNSA. CDR3 residues: CASSRPDRVNTEAFF. CDR3 nucleotide sequence: TGTGCCAGCAGCAGACCGGACAGGGTGAACACTGAAGCTTTCTTT.

J is TRBJ1-2 and V is TRBV20-1, with no clear D. The CDR3 is 10 residues long. Trimming removed 8 bases at V and 6 bases at J, with 10 bases between. Germline V CDR1 and CDR2: DFQATT, SNEGSKA (reference sequence). This CDR3 reads CSTLRDGYTF. CDR3 DNA sequence: TGCAGTACTCTGAGGGATGGCTACACCTTC.

This rearrangement joins TRBV20-1 to TRBJ1-5; no clear D. This CDR3 has 16 amino acids. Germline V CDR1 and CDR2: DFQATT, SNEGSKA (reference sequence). V shed 3 bases and J shed 3 bases, with 18 bases lying between them. CDR3 nucleotide sequence: TGCAGTGCTAGTATCGCGCGACTAAGAGACAATCAGCCCCAGCATTTT. It specifies CSASIARLRDNQPQHF.

The V and J genes are TRBV28 and TRBJ1-5; 8 bases match TRBD1. Germline values: CDR1 MDHEN, CDR2 SYDVKM. Germline trimming cut 6 bases from V and 1 base from J; bases unmatched to any gene: 5. This CDR3 is 15 amino acids long. The CDR3 nucleotides are TGTGCCAGCAGGTCGACAGGGGACAGCAATCAGCCCCAGCATTTT. This translates into CASRSTGDSNQPQHF.

The gene calls are TRBV7-6 and TRBJ2-5; 9 nucleotides line up with TRBD2. CDR3 length: 19 residues. Germline CDR1 reads SGHVS; CDR2 reads FNYEAQ. V dropped 1 base and J dropped 5; count of bases not matched to a gene: 17. This CDR3 is CASSLGPGGRKAGGETQYF. The CDR3, as DNA: TGTGCCAGCAGCTTAGGTCCTGGGGGACGGAAAGCGGGAGGTGAGACCCAGTACTTC.

The CDR3 DNA reads TGTGCCAGCAGTTACTCGTTGGTGGCAGCTGAAGCTTTCTTT. Amino acid sequence: CASSYSLVAAEAFF. The chain recombines TRBV6-5 with TRBJ1-1; no firm D call. Trimming pared 0 bases from V and 6 bases from J, leaving 11 bases between. Germline-derived CDR1 and CDR2 are MNHEY and SVGAGI. The CDR3 extends over 14 amino acids.

This rearrangement joins TRBV3-1 (or the pseudogene TRBV3-2) to TRBJ2-3; a possible D gene is TRBD2 (5 bases). Germline CDR1 LGHDT, CDR2 YNNKEL (reference sequence). This CDR3 has 18 residues. V lost 0 bases to trimming and J lost 0 bases, with 16 bases between them. The CDR3 is CASSQERWSGPSTDTQYF. CDR3 bases: TGTGCCAGCAGCCAAGAGAGGTGGAGCGGTCCTAGCACAGATACGCAGTATTTT.

Worth noting for this clone: The same CDR3 also results from other DNA sequences found in this sample. This chain uses TRBV6-5 with TRBJ1-1, with no clear D. Germline CDR1 is MNHEY and CDR2 is SVGAGI. V dropped 2 bases and J dropped 1 base, with 8 bases sitting between them. The length of the CDR3 is 14 residues. CDR3 DNA sequence: TGTGCCAGCAGTTACGGTACGGGGAACACTGAAGCTTTCTTT. This gives the protein CASSYGTGNTEAFF.

This clone has a handful of counts. The chain joins TRBV27 to TRBJ2-3; 11 nucleotides align to TRBD2. V dropped 0 bases and J dropped 4; count of bases not matched to a gene: 3. This CDR3 spans 16 amino acids. The V gene's germline CDR1 is MNHEY and CDR2 SMNVEV (reference sequence). The CDR3 DNA sequence: TGTGCCAGCAGTTTATCTACTAGCGGGAGTTCAGATACGCAGTATTTT. This sequence encodes CASSLSTSGSSDTQYF.

This sequence joins TRBV6-5 and TRBJ1-3, with TRBD1 matching 11 bases. Germline assignment: CDR1 MNHEY and CDR2 SVGAGI. This CDR3 has 15 residues. The V segment lost 7 bases and the J segment 3 bases; nucleotides outside the gene matches: 5. The CDR3 region has the DNA TGTGCCAGCAAATTTGGGACAGGGGGTGGAAACACCATATATTTT. The encoded protein is CASKFGTGGGNTIYF.

The gene calls are TRBV28 and TRBJ1-1; 7 nucleotides align to TRBD1. The V and J ends lost 6 bases and 4 bases, in that order; junction bases with no gene match: 11. The CDR3 spans 15 residues. Germline CDR1 MDHEN, CDR2 SYDVKM. CDR3 amino acids: CASRRQGIDSTEAFF. As DNA, the CDR3 is TGTGCCAGCAGGCGACAGGGAATCGATAGCACTGAAGCTTTCTTT. The full variable domain, completed using reference TRBV28 and TRBJ1-1, is DVKVTQSSRYLVKRTGEKVFLECVQDMDHENMFWYRQDPGLGLRLIYFSYDVKMKEKGDIPEGYSVSREKKERFSLILESASTNQTSMYLCASRRQGIDSTEAFFGQGTRLTVV.

The chain uses TRBV14 and TRBJ1-5; tentative D call: TRBD1 (5 bases). In germline, CDR1 is SGHDN, CDR2 FVKESK. The CDR3 is 15 amino acids. Trimming stripped 4 bases from V and 2 bases from J, with 12 bases between. This CDR3 reads CASSRGGLGNQPQHF. The CDR3 DNA reads TGTGCCAGCAGCCGGGGGGGTTTAGGCAATCAGCCCCAGCATTTT.